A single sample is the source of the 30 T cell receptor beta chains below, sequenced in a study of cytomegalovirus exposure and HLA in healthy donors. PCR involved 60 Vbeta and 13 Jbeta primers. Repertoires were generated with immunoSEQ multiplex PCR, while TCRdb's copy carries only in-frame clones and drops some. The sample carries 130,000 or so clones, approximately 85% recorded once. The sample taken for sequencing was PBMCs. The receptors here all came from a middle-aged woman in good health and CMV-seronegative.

CDR3 in amino acids: CASSDSLAKNIQYF. The CDR3 bases are TGCGCCAGCAGTGACAGTCTAGCCAAAAACATTCAGTACTTC. V and J are TRBV10-2 and TRBJ2-4; D not resolved. Deletions cut 3 bases from V and 0 bases from J, with 6 bases between. Per the germline V gene, CDR1 is WSHSY and CDR2 is SAAADI. The CDR3 length is 14 residues.

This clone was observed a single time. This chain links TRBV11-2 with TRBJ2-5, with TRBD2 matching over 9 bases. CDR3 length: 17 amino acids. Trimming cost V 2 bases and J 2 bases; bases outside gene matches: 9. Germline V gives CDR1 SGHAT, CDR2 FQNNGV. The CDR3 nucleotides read TGTGCCAGCAGCTTACGACTTAGCGGGGGTCTGCAAGAGACCCAGTACTTC. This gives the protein CASSLRLSGGLQETQYF.

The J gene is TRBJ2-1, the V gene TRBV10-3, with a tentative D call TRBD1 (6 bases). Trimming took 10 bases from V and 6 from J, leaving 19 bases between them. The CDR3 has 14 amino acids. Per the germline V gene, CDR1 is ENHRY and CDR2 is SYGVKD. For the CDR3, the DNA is TGTGCCACGACCTTGGACAGACTCCCCAATGAGCAGTTCTTC. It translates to CATTLDRLPNEQFF.

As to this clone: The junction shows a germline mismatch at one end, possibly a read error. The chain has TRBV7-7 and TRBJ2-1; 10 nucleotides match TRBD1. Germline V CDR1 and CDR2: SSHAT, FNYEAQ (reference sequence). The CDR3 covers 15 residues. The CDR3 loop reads CASSLGGQGHNEQFF. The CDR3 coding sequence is TGTGCTAGCAGCTTAGGGGGACAGGGGCACAATGAGCAGTTCTTC.

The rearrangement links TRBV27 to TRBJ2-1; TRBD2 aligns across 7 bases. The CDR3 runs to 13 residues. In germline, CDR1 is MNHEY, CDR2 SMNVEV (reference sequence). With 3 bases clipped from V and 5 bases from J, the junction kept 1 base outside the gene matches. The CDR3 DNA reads TGTGCCAGCAGTTTCCTAGCGGACAATGAGCAGTTCTTC. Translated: CASSFLADNEQFF.

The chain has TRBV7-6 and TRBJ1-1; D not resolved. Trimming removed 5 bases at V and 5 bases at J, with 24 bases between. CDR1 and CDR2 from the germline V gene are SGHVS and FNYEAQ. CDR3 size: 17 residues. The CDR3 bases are TGTGCCAGCAGCCTACCCCGAGGGTCTCTCCGGGAAACTGAAGCTTTCTTT. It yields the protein CASSLPRGSLRETEAFF.

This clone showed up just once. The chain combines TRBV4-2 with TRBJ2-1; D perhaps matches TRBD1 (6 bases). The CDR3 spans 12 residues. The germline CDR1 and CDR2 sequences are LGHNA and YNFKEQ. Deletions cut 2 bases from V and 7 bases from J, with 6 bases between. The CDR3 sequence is CASSQQGNEQFF. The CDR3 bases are TGTGCCAGCAGCCAACAGGGGAATGAGCAGTTCTTC.

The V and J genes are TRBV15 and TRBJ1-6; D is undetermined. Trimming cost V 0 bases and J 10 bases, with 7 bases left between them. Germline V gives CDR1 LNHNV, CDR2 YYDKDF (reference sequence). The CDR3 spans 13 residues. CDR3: CATSRDSGSPLHF. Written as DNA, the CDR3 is TGTGCCACCAGCAGAGACAGCGGATCACCCCTCCACTTT.

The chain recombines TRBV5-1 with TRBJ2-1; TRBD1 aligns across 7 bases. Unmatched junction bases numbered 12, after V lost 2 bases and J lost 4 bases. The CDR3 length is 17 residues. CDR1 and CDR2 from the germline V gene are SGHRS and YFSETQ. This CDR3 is CASSFSTGAAPYNEQFF. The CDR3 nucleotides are TGCGCCAGCAGCTTCTCCACAGGGGCCGCCCCTTACAATGAGCAGTTCTTC.

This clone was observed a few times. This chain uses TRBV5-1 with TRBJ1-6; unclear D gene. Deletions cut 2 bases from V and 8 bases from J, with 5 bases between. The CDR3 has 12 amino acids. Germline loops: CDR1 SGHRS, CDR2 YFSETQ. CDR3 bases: TGCGCCAGCAGCTTCGGGGATTCACCCCTCCACTTT. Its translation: CASSFGDSPLHF.

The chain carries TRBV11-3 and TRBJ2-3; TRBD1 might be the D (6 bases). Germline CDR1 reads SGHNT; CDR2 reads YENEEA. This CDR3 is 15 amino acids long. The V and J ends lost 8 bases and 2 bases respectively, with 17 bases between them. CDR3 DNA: TGTGCCAGCCTTGGACAGCCGCGGGCCACAGATACGCAGTATTTT. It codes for CASLGQPRATDTQYF.

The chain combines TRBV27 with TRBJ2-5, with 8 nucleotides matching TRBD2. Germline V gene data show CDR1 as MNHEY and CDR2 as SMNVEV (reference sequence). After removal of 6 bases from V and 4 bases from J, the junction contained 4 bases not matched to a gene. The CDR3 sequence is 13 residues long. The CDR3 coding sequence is TGTGCCAGCAGCGGGAGGGTGGGAGAGACCCAGTACTTC. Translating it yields CASSGRVGETQYF.

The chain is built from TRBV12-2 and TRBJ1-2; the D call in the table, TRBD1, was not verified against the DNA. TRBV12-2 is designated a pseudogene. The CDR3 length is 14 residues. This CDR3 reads CASRQGQGRHGYTF. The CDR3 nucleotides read TGTGCAAGTCGCCAGGGCCAGGGGCGTCATGGCTACACCTTC.

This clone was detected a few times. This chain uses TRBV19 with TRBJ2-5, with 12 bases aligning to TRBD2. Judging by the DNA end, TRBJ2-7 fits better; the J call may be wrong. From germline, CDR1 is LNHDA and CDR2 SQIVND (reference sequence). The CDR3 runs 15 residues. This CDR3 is CASSSGLAGTHEQYF. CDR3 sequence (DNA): TGTGCCAGTAGTTCCGGACTAGCGGGAACTCACGAGCAGTACTTC.

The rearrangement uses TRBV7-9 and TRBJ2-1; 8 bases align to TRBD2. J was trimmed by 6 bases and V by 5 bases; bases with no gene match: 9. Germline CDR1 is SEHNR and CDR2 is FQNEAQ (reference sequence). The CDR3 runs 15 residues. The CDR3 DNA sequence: TGTGCCAGCAGCCCCTACGGCGGGAGGTTCAATGAGCAGTTCTTC. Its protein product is CASSPYGGRFNEQFF.

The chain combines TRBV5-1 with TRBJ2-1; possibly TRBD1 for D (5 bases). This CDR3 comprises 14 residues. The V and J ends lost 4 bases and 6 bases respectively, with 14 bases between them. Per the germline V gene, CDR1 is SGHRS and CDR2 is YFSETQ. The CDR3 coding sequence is TGCGCCAGCAGCCTAGGTAGCCAGGGCAATGAGCAGTTCTTC. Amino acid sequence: CASSLGSQGNEQFF.

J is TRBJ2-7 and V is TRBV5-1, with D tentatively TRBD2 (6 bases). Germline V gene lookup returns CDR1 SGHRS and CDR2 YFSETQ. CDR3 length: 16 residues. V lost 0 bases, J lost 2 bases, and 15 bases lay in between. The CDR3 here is CASSLVSGGKTYEQYF. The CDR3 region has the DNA TGCGCCAGCAGCTTGGTCTCCGGAGGGAAGACCTACGAGCAGTACTTC.

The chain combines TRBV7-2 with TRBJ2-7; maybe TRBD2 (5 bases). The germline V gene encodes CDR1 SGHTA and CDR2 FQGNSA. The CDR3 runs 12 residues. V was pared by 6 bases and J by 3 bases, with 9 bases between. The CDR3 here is CASSRGFYEQYF. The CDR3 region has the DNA TGTGCCAGCAGTCGGGGATTCTACGAGCAGTACTTC.

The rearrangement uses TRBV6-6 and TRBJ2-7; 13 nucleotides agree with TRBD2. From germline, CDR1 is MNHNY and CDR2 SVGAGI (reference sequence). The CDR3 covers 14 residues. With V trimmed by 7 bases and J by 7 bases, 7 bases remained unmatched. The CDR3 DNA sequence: TGTGCCAGCACCGGACTAGCGGGAGCGGATGAGCAGTACTTC. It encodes CASTGLAGADEQYF.

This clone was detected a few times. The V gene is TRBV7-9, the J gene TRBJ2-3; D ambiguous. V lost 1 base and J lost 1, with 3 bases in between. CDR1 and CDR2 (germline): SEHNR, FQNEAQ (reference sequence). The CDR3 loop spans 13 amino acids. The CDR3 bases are TGTGCCAGCAGCTTAGGAGGCACAGATACGCAGTATTTT. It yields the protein CASSLGGTDTQYF.

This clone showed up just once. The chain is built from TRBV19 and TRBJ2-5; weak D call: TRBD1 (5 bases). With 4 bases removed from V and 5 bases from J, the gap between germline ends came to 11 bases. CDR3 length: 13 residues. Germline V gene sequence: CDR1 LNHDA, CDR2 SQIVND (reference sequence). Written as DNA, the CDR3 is TGTGCCAGTAGTAGTCAGGGCTGGGAGACCCAGTACTTC. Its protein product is CASSSQGWETQYF.

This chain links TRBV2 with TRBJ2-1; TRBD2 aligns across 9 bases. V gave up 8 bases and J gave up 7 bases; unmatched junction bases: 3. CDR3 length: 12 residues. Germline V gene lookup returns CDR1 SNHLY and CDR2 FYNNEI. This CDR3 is CASGTSSNEQFF. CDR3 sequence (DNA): TGTGCCAGCGGGACTAGCTCTAATGAGCAGTTCTTC.

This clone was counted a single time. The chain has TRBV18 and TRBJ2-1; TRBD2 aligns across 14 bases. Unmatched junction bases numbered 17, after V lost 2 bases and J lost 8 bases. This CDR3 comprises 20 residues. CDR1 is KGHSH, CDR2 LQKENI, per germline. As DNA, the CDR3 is TGTGCCAGCTCACCATTTGCGGGACTAGCGGGAGCAGATGGGGTCGATGAGCAGTTCTTC. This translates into CASSPFAGLAGADGVDEQFF.

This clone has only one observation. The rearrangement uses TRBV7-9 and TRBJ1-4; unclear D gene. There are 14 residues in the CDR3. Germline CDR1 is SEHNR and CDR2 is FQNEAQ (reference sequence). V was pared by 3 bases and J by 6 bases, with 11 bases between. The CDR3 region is CASSFRGYDEKLFF. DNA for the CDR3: TGTGCCAGCAGCTTCCGAGGTTATGATGAAAAACTGTTTTTT.

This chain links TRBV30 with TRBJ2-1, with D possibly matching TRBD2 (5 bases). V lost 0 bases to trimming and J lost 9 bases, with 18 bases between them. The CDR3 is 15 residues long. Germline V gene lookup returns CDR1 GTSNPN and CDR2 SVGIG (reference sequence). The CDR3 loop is CAWSVYDLAWGEQFF. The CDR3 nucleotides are TGTGCCTGGAGTGTATATGATCTAGCATGGGGTGAGCAGTTCTTC. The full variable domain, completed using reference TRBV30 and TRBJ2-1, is SQTIHQWPATLVQPVGSPLSLECTVEGTSNPNLYWYRQAAGRGLQLLFYSVGIGQISSEVPQNLSASRPQDRQFILSSKKLLLSDSGFYLCAWSVYDLAWGEQFFGPGTRLTVL.

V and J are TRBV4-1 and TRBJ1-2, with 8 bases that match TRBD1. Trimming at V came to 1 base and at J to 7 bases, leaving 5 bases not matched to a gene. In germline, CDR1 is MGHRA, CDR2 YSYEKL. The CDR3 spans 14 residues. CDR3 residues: CASSQGQGAGGYTF. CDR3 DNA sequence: TGCGCCAGCAGCCAAGGTCAGGGGGCTGGTGGCTACACCTTC.

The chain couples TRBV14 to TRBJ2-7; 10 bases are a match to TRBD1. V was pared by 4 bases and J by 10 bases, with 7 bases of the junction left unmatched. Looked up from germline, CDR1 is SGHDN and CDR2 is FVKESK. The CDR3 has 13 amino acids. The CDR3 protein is CASSPGTGVSQYF. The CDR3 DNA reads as TGTGCCAGCAGCCCTGGGACAGGGGTTTCCCAGTACTTC.

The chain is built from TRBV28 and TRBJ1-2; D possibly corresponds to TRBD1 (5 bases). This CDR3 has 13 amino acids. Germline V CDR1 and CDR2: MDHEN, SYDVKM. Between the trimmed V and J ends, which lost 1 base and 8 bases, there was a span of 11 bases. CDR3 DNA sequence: TGTGCCAGCAGTTTATCTCCAGGGCGGGGCTACACCTTC. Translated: CASSLSPGRGYTF.

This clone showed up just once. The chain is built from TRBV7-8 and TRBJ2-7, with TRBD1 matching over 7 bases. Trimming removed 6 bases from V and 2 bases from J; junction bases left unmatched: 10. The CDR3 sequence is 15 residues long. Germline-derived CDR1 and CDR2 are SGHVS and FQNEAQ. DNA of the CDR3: TGTGCCAGCAGTTTCACTCCGGACAGGACCTACGAGCAGTACTTC. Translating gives CASSFTPDRTYEQYF.

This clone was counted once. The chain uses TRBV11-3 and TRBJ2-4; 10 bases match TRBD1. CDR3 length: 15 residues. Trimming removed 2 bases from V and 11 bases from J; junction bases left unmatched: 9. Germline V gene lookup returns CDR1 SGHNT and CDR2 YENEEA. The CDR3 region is CASSLNSGTGALQYF. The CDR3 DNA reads TGTGCCAGCAGCTTAAACTCCGGGACAGGGGCCCTTCAGTACTTC.